This T cell receptor beta chain was sequenced in a study of control samples from healthy donors and cancer patients. Between the trimmed V and J ends, which lost 5 bases and 0 bases, there was a span of 10 bases. CDR3 size: 14 residues. Germline V gives CDR1 SGHVS, CDR2 FQNEAQ. Produced via immunoSEQ multiplex PCR; TCRdb's table is partial and in-frame only. Counted here are over 200,000 clones, over 70% occurring once; the ten biggest clones make up about an eighth. This clone was picked up many times. V is TRBV7-8 and J is TRBJ1-1, with D possibly being TRBD1 (5 bases). The sequence was obtained from an older woman with lung cancer. Input material: PBMCs. The CDR3, as DNA: TGTGCCAGCAGCGGCGGGGGGTTGAACACTGAAGCTTTCTTT. Translated, it gives CASSGGGLNTEAFF.